The TCR beta chain under discussion was sequenced for a study of T cell responses to AZD1222 COVID-19 vaccine. Germline lookup yields CDR1 SNHLY and CDR2 FYNNEI. V lost 3 bases to trimming and J lost 5 bases; unmatched junction nucleotides: 3. This CDR3 has 14 residues. Points on this clone: Its antigen is unidentified.

Study observations and caveats: CD4 TCRs linked to vaccination spanned spike, dominating at 160-218 and 743-854. Reports say nearly half of spike-specific TCRs go after unmutated variant regions. Most donors were white British and more were female, and clonal diversity was possibly underestimated. Baseline seropositivity characterized only a handful of AZD1222 recipients.

The table came from immunoSEQ multiplex PCR; TCRdb's copy has only in-frame clones and leaves some out. The repertoire holds about 180,000 clones, with just over 85% as singletons. The sample here was peripheral blood, taken on day 0 of AZD1222 vaccination. The receptor's source is an adult in good health. The chain employs TRBV2 and TRBJ2-3; TRBD2 matches 9 bases. This chain's CDR3 is CASSDSSGVDTQYF. The CDR3 coding sequence is TGTGCCAGCAGTGATTCTAGCGGGGTAGATACGCAGTATTTT.